The 10 T cell receptor beta chains reported below all come from one sample, sequenced in a study of T cells after yellow fever vaccination. TCRdb itself ran the 5' RACE reads through MiXCR, one entry per CDR3 protein. The data hold roughly 150,000 distinct CDR3 sequences, with more than 5.5% observed a single time. Sequencing used CD4+ T cells sorted from PBMCs, obtained 5 to 6 days after the first yellow fever vaccination. The receptors were sampled from a man aged 18 to 29 who received the YFV17D yellow fever vaccine.

This clonotype was counted many times. The chain couples TRBV12-3 or TRBV12-4 to TRBJ1-4; D perhaps matches TRBD1 (5 bases). The V end lost 5 bases, the J end lost 5 bases, and 12 bases lay between the germline ends. The CDR3 is 14 amino acids. CDR3 DNA sequence: TGTGCCAGCAGTCTTTCGGACACGAATGAAAAACTGTTTTTT. Protein sequence: CASSLSDTNEKLFF.

The rearrangement joins TRBV5-1 to TRBJ2-2, with no clear D. CDR1 is SGHRS and CDR2 is YFSETQ in the germline V gene. There are 16 residues in the CDR3. Trimming pared 0 bases from V and 3 bases from J, leaving 12 bases between. CDR3 nucleotide sequence: TGCGCCAGCAGCTTGGGCAACTATAGGGACACCGGGGAGCTGTTTTTT. Translated: CASSLGNYRDTGELFF.

Points on this clonotype: This clone may be a read error of a much larger clone one base away. The rearrangement uses TRBV11-2 and TRBJ1-4, with D uncertain. The ends were cut back, 5 bases at V and 8 bases at J, with 9 bases in the middle. This CDR3 spans 12 amino acids. Germline CDR1 reads SGHAT; CDR2 reads FQNNGV. Here the CDR3 reads CASSVRKEKLFF. CDR3 in DNA: TGTGCCAGCAGCGTTCGTAAGGAAAAACTGTTTTTT.

The sample holds a few counts of this clonotype. The gene calls are TRBV6-2 or TRBV6-3 and TRBJ2-1; D not resolved. The CDR3 is 13 residues long. V lost 7 bases and J lost 2, with 9 bases in between. Germline V gives CDR1 MNHEY, CDR2 SVGEGT. The CDR3 protein is CASTDPPYNEQFF. CDR3 nucleotides: TGTGCCAGCACCGACCCGCCCTACAATGAGCAGTTCTTC.

Notes on this clonotype: A much larger clone is a single base away; this may be a read error. The V and J genes are TRBV6-5 and TRBJ1-5; TRBD1 is a possible D gene (5 bases). The V gene's germline CDR1 is MNHEY and CDR2 SVGAGI. The CDR3 runs to 15 residues. Trimming stripped 4 bases from V and 7 bases from J, with 17 bases between. CDR3 nucleotides: TGTGCCAGCAGTTTAACCACTCAGGGCAGACAGCCCCAGCATTTT. It translates to CASSLTTQGRQPQHF.

At least ten counts were recorded for this clonotype. The rearrangement joins TRBV24-1 to TRBJ1-2; possibly TRBD1 for D (5 bases). The V and J ends lost 2 bases and 5 bases respectively, with 11 bases between them. CDR1 KGHDR and CDR2 SFDVKD come from the germline V gene. The CDR3 is made up of 14 amino acids. The CDR3 loop is CATSDSGGAYGYTF. The CDR3, as DNA: TGTGCCACCAGTGATTCCGGAGGGGCTTATGGCTACACCTTC.

This chain connects TRBV7-2 to TRBJ1-6, with D perhaps matching TRBD1 (6 bases). The CDR3 is 14 amino acids. CDR1 is SGHTA, CDR2 FQGNSA, per germline. V was cut by 6 bases and J by 10 bases, with 16 bases left in between. As DNA, the CDR3 is TGTGCCAGCAGTCTAGGGGGGTCTGGGTCACCCCTCCACTTT. It yields the protein CASSLGGSGSPLHF.

This clonotype was picked up many times. The chain is built from TRBV10-2 and TRBJ1-3; D is unclear. Trimming removed 6 bases from V and 4 bases from J, with 10 bases in between. Looked up from germline, CDR1 is WSHSY and CDR2 is SAAADI. The CDR3 runs 13 residues. In nucleotides, the CDR3 is TGCGCCAGCAGCCGGGCCAGAGGAAACACCATATATTTT. Its protein is CASSRARGNTIYF.

This chain joins TRBV5-1 and TRBJ1-1, with TRBD1 identical over 7 bases. The CDR3 sequence is 13 residues long. Unmatched junction bases numbered 6, after V lost 4 bases and J lost 6 bases. The germline V gene encodes CDR1 SGHRS and CDR2 YFSETQ. In DNA, the CDR3 is TGCGCCAGCAGCGCTACAGGGGAGGCTGAAGCTTTCTTT. Translating gives CASSATGEAEAFF. The full variable domain, completed using reference TRBV5-1 and TRBJ1-1, is KAGVTQTPRYLIKTRGQQVTLSCSPISGHRSVSWYQQTPGQGLQFLFEYFSETQRNKGNFPGRFSGRQFSNSRSEMNVSTLELGDSALYLCASSATGEAEAFFGQGTRLTVV.

This chain links TRBV9 with TRBJ2-3; TRBD2 aligns across 7 bases. The CDR3 is made up of 15 amino acids. The germline CDR1 and CDR2 sequences are SGDLS and YYNGEE. Unmatched junction bases numbered 4, after V lost 0 bases and J lost 3 bases. CDR3 in amino acids: CASSVGGGYTDTQYF. The CDR3 DNA reads TGTGCCAGCAGCGTAGGGGGGGGGTATACAGATACGCAGTATTTT.